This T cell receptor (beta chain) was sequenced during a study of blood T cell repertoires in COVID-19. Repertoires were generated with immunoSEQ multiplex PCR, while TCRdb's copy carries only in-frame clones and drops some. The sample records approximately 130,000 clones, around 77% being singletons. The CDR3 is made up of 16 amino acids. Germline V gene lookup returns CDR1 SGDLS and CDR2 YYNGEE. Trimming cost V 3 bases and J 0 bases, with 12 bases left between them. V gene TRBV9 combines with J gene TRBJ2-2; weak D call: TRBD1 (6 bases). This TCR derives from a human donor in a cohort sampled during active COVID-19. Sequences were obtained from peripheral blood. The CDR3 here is CASSGRDITNTGELFF. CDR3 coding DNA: TGTGCCAGCAGCGGCAGGGACATAACGAACACCGGGGAGCTGTTTTTT.